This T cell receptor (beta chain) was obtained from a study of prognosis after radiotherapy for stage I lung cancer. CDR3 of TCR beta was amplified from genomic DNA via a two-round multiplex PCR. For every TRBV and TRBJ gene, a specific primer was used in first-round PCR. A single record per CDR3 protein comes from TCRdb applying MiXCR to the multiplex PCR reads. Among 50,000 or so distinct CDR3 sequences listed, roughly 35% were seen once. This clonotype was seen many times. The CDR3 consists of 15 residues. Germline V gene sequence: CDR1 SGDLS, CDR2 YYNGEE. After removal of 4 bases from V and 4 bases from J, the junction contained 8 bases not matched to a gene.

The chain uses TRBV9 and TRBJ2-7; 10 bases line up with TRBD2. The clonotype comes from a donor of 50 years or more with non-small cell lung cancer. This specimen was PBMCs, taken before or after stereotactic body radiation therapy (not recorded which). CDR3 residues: CASSPGGLALYEQYF. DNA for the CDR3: TGTGCCAGCAGCCCCGGGGGACTAGCGCTTTACGAGCAGTACTTC.